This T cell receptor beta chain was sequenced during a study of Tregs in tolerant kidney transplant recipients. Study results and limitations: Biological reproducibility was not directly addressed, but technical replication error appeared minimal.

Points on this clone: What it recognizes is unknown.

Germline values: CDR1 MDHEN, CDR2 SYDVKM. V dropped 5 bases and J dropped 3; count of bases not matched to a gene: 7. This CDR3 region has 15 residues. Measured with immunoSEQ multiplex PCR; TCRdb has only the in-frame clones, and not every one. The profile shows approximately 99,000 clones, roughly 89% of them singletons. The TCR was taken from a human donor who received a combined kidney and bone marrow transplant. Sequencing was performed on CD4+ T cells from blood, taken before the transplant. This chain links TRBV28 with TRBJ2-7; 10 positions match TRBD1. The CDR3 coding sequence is TGTGCCAGCAGTGGAACCGGGACAGGGGTCTACGAGCAGTACTTC. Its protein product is CASSGTGTGVYEQYF.